This TCR beta chain was identified in a study of OX40 agonist ivuxolimab in advanced cancers. Overall study context: Recorded diagnoses for dose-escalation patients were hepatocellular carcinoma, melanoma, renal cell or head and neck cancer. Study observations and caveats: Among some nonresponders, normalized T-cell clonal expansion was also low. The average count of expanded clones was higher among CD8+ T cells than among CD4+.

CDR1 and CDR2 (germline): SNHLY, FYNNEI. V shed 5 bases and J shed 0 bases, with 11 bases lying between them. This CDR3 spans 14 amino acids. TCRdb keeps only in-frame clones here, not all; method: immunoSEQ multiplex PCR. The sample lists more than 35,000 clones, around 89% occurring once. This clone appeared a single time. Antigen: not known. Sequenced here: CD4+ or CD8+ T cells sorted from blood, sampled in a trial of the OX40 agonist ivuxolimab. The genes are TRBV2 and TRBJ2-7; D could derive from TRBD1 or TRBD2 (6 bases each). This TCR was sampled from an adult with an advanced solid tumor such as melanoma, head and neck, liver or kidney cancer. In DNA form, the CDR3 reads TGTGCCAGCAGTCCCGGGGGCCCCTCCTACGAGCAGTACTTC. Its translation: CASSPGGPSYEQYF. Drawing the rest from reference TRBV2 and TRBJ2-7, the complete variable domain is EPEVTQTPSHQVTQMGQEVILRCVPISNHLYFYWYRQILGQKVEFLVSFYNNEISEKSEIFDDQFSVERPDGSNFTLKIRSTKLEDSAMYFCASSPGGPSYEQYFGPGTRLTVT.